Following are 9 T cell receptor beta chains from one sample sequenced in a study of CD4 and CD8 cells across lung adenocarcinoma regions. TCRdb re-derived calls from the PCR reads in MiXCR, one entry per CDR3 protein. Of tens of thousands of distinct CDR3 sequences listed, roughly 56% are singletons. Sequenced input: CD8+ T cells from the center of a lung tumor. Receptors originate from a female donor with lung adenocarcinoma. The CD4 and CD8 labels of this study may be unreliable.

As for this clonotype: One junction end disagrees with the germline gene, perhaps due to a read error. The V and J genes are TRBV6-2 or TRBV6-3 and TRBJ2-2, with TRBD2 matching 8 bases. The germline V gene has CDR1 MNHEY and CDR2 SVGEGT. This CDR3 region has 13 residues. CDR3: CAAGRGDTGELFF. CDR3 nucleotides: TGCGCGGCCGGGAGGGGGGACACCGGGGAGCTGTTTTTT.

CDR3 protein: CASSDLAGGVNEQFF. The CDR3 coding sequence is TGTGCCAGCAGTGACCTAGCGGGAGGGGTTAATGAGCAGTTCTTC. The chain recombines TRBV6-4 with TRBJ2-1; 12 positions match TRBD2. V trimming: 2 bases; J trimming: 7 bases; junction bases outside the gene matches: 3. CDR3 length equals 15 residues. Germline V gene data show CDR1 as MRHNA and CDR2 as SNTAGT.

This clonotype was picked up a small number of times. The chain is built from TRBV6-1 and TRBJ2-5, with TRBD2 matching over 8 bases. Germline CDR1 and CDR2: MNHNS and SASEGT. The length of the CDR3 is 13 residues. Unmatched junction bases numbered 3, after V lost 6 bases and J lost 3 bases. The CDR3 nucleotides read TGTGCCAGCAGACCACTAGCGGAAGAGACCCAGTACTTC. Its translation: CASRPLAEETQYF.

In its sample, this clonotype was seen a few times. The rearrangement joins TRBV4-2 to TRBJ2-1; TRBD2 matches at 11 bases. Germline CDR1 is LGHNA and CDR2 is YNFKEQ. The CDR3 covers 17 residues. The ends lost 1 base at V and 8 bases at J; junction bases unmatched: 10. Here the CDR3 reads CASSQVQMTSGIDEQFF. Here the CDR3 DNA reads TGTGCCAGCAGCCAAGTCCAAATGACTAGCGGGATTGATGAGCAGTTCTTC.

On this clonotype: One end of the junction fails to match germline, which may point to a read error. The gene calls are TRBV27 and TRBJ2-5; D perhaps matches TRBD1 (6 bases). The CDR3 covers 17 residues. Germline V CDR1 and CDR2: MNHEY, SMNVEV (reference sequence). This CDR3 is CASSSRLGGTYPETQYF. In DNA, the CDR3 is TGTGCCAGCAGTTCGCGACTTGGGGGCACCTACCCAGAGACCCAGTACTTT.

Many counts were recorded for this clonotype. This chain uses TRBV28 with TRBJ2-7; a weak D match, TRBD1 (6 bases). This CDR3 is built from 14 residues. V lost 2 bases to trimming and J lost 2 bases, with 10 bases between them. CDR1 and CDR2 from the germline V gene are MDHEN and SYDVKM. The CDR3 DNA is TGTGCCAGCAGTTTAGTGACAGGACCCTACGAGCAGTACTTC. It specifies CASSLVTGPYEQYF. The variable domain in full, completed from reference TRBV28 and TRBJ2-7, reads DVKVTQSSRYLVKRTGEKVFLECVQDMDHENMFWYRQDPGLGLRLIYFSYDVKMKEKGDIPEGYSVSREKKERFSLILESASTNQTSMYLCASSLVTGPYEQYFGPGTRLTVT.

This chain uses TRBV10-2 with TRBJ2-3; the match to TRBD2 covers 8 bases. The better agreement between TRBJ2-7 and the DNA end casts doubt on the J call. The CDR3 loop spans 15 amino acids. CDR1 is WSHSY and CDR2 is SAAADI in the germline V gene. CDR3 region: CARGSGGWYKNTQYF. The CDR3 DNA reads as TGCGCCCGCGGTTCGGGGGGGTGGTACAAAAATACGCAGTACTTC.

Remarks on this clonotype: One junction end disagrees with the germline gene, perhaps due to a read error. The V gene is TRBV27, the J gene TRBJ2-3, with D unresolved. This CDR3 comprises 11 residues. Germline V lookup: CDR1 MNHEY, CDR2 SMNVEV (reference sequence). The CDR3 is CVSSAHETQYF. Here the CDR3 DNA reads TGTGTCAGCAGTGCGCACGAGACGCAGTATTTC.

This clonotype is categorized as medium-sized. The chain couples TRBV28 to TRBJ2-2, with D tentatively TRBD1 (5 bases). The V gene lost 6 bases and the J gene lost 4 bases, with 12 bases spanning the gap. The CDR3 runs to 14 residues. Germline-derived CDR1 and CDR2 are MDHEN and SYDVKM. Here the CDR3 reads CASRTGEATGELFF. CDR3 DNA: TGTGCCAGCAGAACAGGAGAGGCCACCGGGGAGCTGTTTTTT.